This T cell receptor (beta chain) was sequenced during a study of cytomegalovirus exposure and HLA in healthy donors. Findings of the study overall: When analyzed later, a missense DCLRE1C variant was found to be linked to TCR beta V- and J-gene trimming. High sensitivity and specificity were reportedly achieved when the classifier diagnosed cytomegalovirus status.

A remark on this clone: Its antigen is undetermined.

Trimming at V came to 3 bases and at J to 6 bases, leaving 7 bases not matched to a gene. The CDR3 is made up of 14 amino acids. CDR1 ENHRY and CDR2 SYGVKD come from the germline V gene. The PCR used 60 Vbeta and 13 Jbeta primers. Authors' processing steps: Counted up in a later analysis, unique TCR beta chains came to about 80 million, with some 9.9 million shared. Sequencing used immunoSEQ multiplex PCR; TCRdb keeps in-frame clones, though not all of them. That table gives V, J and clone size, and the DNA gave D and trimming. This sample carries about 78,000 clones, over 70% of them seen once, and the ten largest clones take roughly 25%.

This sequence joins TRBV10-3 and TRBJ1-2; 7 bases align to TRBD1. This sequence was found in a woman in her forties or fifties in good health and CMV-seropositive. The sequenced material came from PBMCs. The CDR3 DNA follows: TGTGCCATCAGTGACCGGGACAGTGGAGATGGCTACACCTTC. This gives the protein CAISDRDSGDGYTF.